This TCR beta chain is drawn from a study of human T cells and chemical hapten exposure. Study information: In the approximately 23-week study, patients were dosed weekly with diphenylcyclopropenone on the scalp throughout. The study's findings and limits: Patch test score tracked positively with PT1 expanded TCR counts.

This clonotype occurred a few times. Antigen: not known. J lost 7 bases, V lost 10 bases, and 17 bases had no gene match. This CDR3 is 16 amino acids long. The germline V gene encodes CDR1 SGHNT and CDR2 YYREEE (reference sequence). Individual cDNA molecules in this library carried unique molecular identifiers. TCRdb fed the RACE reads into MiXCR, producing one record per CDR3 protein. The data show 35,000 to 40,000 distinct CDR3 sequences, with roughly a tenth seen just once and roughly 6% held by the top ten. As to time point: pre-sensitization, week 0. Treatment: therapeutic diphenylcyclopropenone sensitization with weekly scalp DPC.

This TCR was recovered from a man younger than 45 with alopecia areata. Some clones in this sample may be carry-over from other donors' samples. This chain links TRBV5-4 with TRBJ1-6; 7 nucleotides align to TRBD1. The material was whole blood, obtained in connection with sensitization to the hapten diphenylcyclopropenone (DPC). DNA of the CDR3: TGTGCCGCATCCCAATTAGCCGGGACAGCGAATTCACCCCTCCACTTT. Translating it yields CAASQLAGTANSPLHF.